The 7 T cell receptor beta chains below come from one sample, sequenced in a study of CD8+CD57+ T cells in acquired aplastic anemia. CDR3 and TCR beta VDJ profiling relied on genomic DNA as the template. In TCRdb, the reads were re-called with MiXCR into one record per CDR3 protein. The sample shows some 290,000 distinct CDR3 sequences, approximately 57% of them seen only once. Sample: sorted CD4+, CD8+, or CD8+CD57+ T cells (not recorded which) from PBMCs. The receptors shown here come from a human donor with severe aplastic anemia or a healthy control (not recorded which).

J is TRBJ1-5 and V is TRBV2, with no clear D. V was pared by 7 bases and J by 11 bases, with 18 bases between. This CDR3 comprises 13 residues. CDR1 and CDR2 from the germline V gene are SNHLY and FYNNEI. The DNA for the CDR3 is TGTGCCAGCAATTCGCGAGTCCGAGAGGCCCAGCATTTT. The encoded protein is CASNSRVREAQHF.

By frequency in the sample, this clonotype is medium-sized. The chain is built from TRBV25-1 and TRBJ2-7; 9 nucleotides align to TRBD1. This CDR3 comprises 15 residues. Trimming cost V 4 bases and J 3 bases; bases outside gene matches: 7. The germline CDR1 and CDR2 sequences are MGHDK and SYGVNS. The CDR3 loop reads CASSVSLGQGYEQYF. The CDR3 coding sequence is TGTGCCAGCAGTGTATCCCTGGGACAGGGCTACGAGCAGTACTTC.

This clonotype was seen more than once but under ten times. This chain uses TRBV29-1 with TRBJ2-7; weak D call: TRBD1 (6 bases). Trimming took off 3 bases at V and 6 bases at J, with 12 bases between the two ends. The CDR3 has 12 amino acids. Germline V CDR1 and CDR2: SQVTM, ANQGSEA. The CDR3 loop is CSVESGVGEQYF. The CDR3 DNA is TGCAGCGTTGAGTCAGGGGTCGGCGAGCAGTACTTC.

This sequence joins TRBV9 and TRBJ1-1, with a weak D call TRBD1 (6 bases). V was pared by 4 bases and J by 4 bases, with 17 bases between. The germline gives CDR1 SGDLS, CDR2 YYNGEE. The CDR3 has 15 residues. The CDR3: CASSPRTGLVTEAFF. The CDR3 DNA is TGTGCCAGCAGCCCACGAACAGGGCTTGTCACTGAAGCTTTCTTT.

The chain is built from TRBV6-1 and TRBJ1-1; D is unclear. There are 15 residues in the CDR3. V lost 1 base and J lost 0, with 9 bases in between. CDR1 is MNHNS, CDR2 SASEGT, per germline. The chain's CDR3 is CASSEGRGVNTEAFF. CDR3 nucleotides: TGTGCCAGCAGTGAAGGACGTGGAGTGAACACTGAAGCTTTCTTT.

Turning to this clonotype: At one end the junction does not follow the germline gene, possibly because of a read error. This rearrangement joins TRBV10-3 to TRBJ2-2; no reliable D call. CDR1 is ENHRY and CDR2 is SYGVKD in the germline V gene. CDR3 length: 12 residues. CDR3 region: CASSGNAGELFF. The CDR3 DNA is TGTGCCAGTAGTGGGAACGCCGGGGAGCTGTTTTTT.

This clonotype came up many times. V and J are TRBV19 and TRBJ1-5; D not resolved. The germline CDR1 and CDR2 sequences are LNHDA and SQIVND (reference sequence). With 7 bases removed from V and 2 bases from J, the gap between germline ends came to 15 bases. The length of the CDR3 is 15 residues. This CDR3 is CASMEGSWRNQPQHF. DNA of the CDR3: TGTGCCAGTATGGAGGGTTCGTGGCGCAATCAGCCCCAGCATTTT. Filled out from reference TRBV19 and TRBJ1-5, the complete variable domain reads DGGITQSPKYLFRKEGQNVTLSCEQNLNHDAMYWYRQDPGQGLRLIYYSQIVNDFQKGDIAEGYSVSREKKESFPLTVTSAQKNPTAFYLCASMEGSWRNQPQHFGDGTRLSIL.